This TCR beta chain came from a study of breast tumors, draining lymph nodes, adjacent tissues. Study-wide points: Data fit most tumor T cells coming from lymph node, expanding in tumor. Tumors had less TCR diversity than lymph nodes, more than nontumor tissue. That most tumor T cells come from lymph nodes remained unproven. Tumor and nontumor repertoires were significantly more similar in luminal-like than in basal-like breast cancer.

This CDR3 is 13 amino acids long. Germline-derived CDR1 and CDR2 are SNHLY and FYNNEI. Deletions cut 8 bases from V and 4 bases from J, with 12 bases between. MiXCR, run by TCRdb on the multiplex PCR reads, gives a single entry per CDR3 protein. The sample carries approximately 280,000 distinct CDR3 sequences, under 35% recorded once. This clonotype was recorded at least ten times. Its antigen remains unknown. The lymph nodes were axillary draining lymph nodes from breast cancer patients. The gene calls are TRBV2 and TRBJ1-3, with D uncertain. The sequenced sample consisted of axillary lymph node tissue. The receptor comes from a female donor with breast cancer. Some clones in this sample may be carry-over from other donors' samples. The CDR3 loop reads CASFYGEGNTIYF. In DNA, the CDR3 is TGTGCCAGCTTTTATGGGGAAGGAAACACCATATATTTT.